Following are 31 T cell receptor beta chains from one sample sequenced in a study of T cell responses to AZD1222 COVID-19 vaccine. Produced via immunoSEQ multiplex PCR; TCRdb's table is partial and in-frame only. The table lists 80,000 or so clones, approximately 90% of them singletons. The material was peripheral blood, obtained 28 days after the second AZD1222 dose. The origin of the receptors is an adult who received the AZD1222 COVID-19 vaccine.

J is TRBJ1-2 and V is TRBV2, with D hard to call. This CDR3 is 12 amino acids long. V lost 6 bases, J lost 8 bases, and 13 bases lay in between. CDR1 is SNHLY, CDR2 FYNNEI, per germline. CDR3 DNA: TGTGCCAGCAGAGACGACGCGGGGGGCTACACCTTC. Its protein is CASRDDAGGYTF. The full variable domain, completed using reference TRBV2 and TRBJ1-2, is EPEVTQTPSHQVTQMGQEVILRCVPISNHLYFYWYRQILGQKVEFLVSFYNNEISEKSEIFDDQFSVERPDGSNFTLKIRSTKLEDSAMYFCASRDDAGGYTFGSGTRLTVV.

V gene TRBV4-1 combines with J gene TRBJ2-7; D is unresolved. This CDR3 has 17 residues. Looked up from germline, CDR1 is MGHRA and CDR2 is YSYEKL. Trimming removed 4 bases at V and 4 bases at J, with 23 bases between. The CDR3 DNA sequence: TGCGCCAGCAGCCCCGGTGGCCTCATAGGGCCTAATTACGAGCAGTACTTC. Its translation: CASSPGGLIGPNYEQYF.

The rearrangement links TRBV5-6 to TRBJ2-4; 7 bases match TRBD1. Trimming took 7 bases from V and 6 from J; bases not matched to a gene: 10. Germline V CDR1 and CDR2: SGHDT, YYEEEE. The CDR3 extends over 14 amino acids. The CDR3 region is CASSGTGDINIQYF. The CDR3 DNA sequence: TGTGCCAGCTCGGGAACAGGGGACATAAACATTCAGTACTTC.

The rearrangement joins TRBV7-2 to TRBJ1-5; D unresolved. The V gene's germline CDR1 is SGHTA and CDR2 FQGNSA. V gave up 2 bases and J gave up 7 bases, with 12 bases separating them. The CDR3 runs to 14 residues. The CDR3 loop reads CASSLLGMQQPQHF. For the CDR3, the DNA is TGTGCCAGCAGCTTACTTGGGATGCAGCAGCCCCAGCATTTT.

The J gene is TRBJ1-1, the V gene TRBV6-6, with 8 bases that match TRBD1. The CDR3 has 17 amino acids. CDR1 MNHNY and CDR2 SVGAGI come from the germline V gene (reference sequence). Unmatched junction bases numbered 11, after V lost 5 bases and J lost 0 bases. CDR3: CASSPQTGEHVNTEAFF. For the CDR3, the DNA is TGTGCCAGCAGTCCTCAGACAGGGGAACATGTGAACACTGAAGCTTTCTTT.

The chain uses TRBV7-9 and TRBJ1-1; possibly TRBD1 for D (6 bases). V dropped 2 bases and J dropped 4 bases, with 11 bases sitting between them. The germline gives CDR1 SEHNR, CDR2 FQNEAQ (reference sequence). This CDR3 has 14 residues. The CDR3 DNA reads TGTGCCAGCAGCTTACGCAGGGGTGTCACTGAAGCTTTCTTT. Its translation: CASSLRRGVTEAFF.

This chain uses TRBV28 with TRBJ1-1; D is undetermined. V lost 2 bases to trimming and J lost 6 bases, with 7 bases between them. This CDR3 has 12 amino acids. Per germline, CDR1 MDHEN and CDR2 SYDVKM. CDR3 coding DNA: TGTGCCAGCAGTTTAGGGCGGGCTGAAGCTTTCTTT. The encoded protein is CASSLGRAEAFF.

This clone has only a few counts. V gene TRBV27 combines with J gene TRBJ1-5, with D possibly TRBD1 on 6 matching bases. The CDR3 is made up of 14 amino acids. Germline V gene sequence: CDR1 MNHEY, CDR2 SMNVEV (reference sequence). Trimming removed 2 bases from V and 7 bases from J, with 12 bases in between. The CDR3 DNA reads as TGTGCCAGCAGTTTACTCCGTAGGGGGCAGCCCCAGCATTTT. Amino acids: CASSLLRRGQPQHF.

This clone was observed once. The CDR3 here is CATGKRDSYNEQFF. As DNA, the CDR3 is TGTGCCACCGGGAAGCGGGATTCCTACAATGAGCAGTTCTTC. This sequence joins TRBV6-5 and TRBJ2-1; 7 bases align to TRBD2. The CDR3 is 14 amino acids. V shed 10 bases, J shed 1 base, and the junction held 7 bases outside the gene matches. Germline-derived CDR1 and CDR2 are MNHEY and SVGAGI.

The chain combines TRBV5-1 with TRBJ2-7; TRBD2 is a possible D gene (6 bases). The germline V gene encodes CDR1 SGHRS and CDR2 YFSETQ. The V gene lost 8 bases and the J gene lost 5 bases, with 17 bases spanning the gap. This CDR3 spans 13 amino acids. The CDR3 DNA reads TGCGCCAGTAGCGGACAAACGTTGGACGAGCAGTACTTC. It is translated as CASSGQTLDEQYF.

The CDR3 protein is CASSGRAGTVNEKLFF. In nucleotides, the CDR3 is TGTGCCAGCAGTGGGAGGGCCGGGACAGTCAATGAAAAACTGTTTTTT. The chain has TRBV2 and TRBJ1-4, with TRBD1 matching over 7 bases. This CDR3 has 16 residues. CDR1 SNHLY and CDR2 FYNNEI come from the germline V gene. V lost 4 bases to trimming and J lost 5 bases; unmatched junction nucleotides: 10.

The chain is built from TRBV6-4 and TRBJ2-2; D remains ambiguous. Per the germline V gene, CDR1 is MRHNA and CDR2 is SNTAGT. Trimming removed 8 bases at V and 0 bases at J, with 10 bases between. The CDR3 has 14 amino acids. The CDR3: CASATLSNTGELFF. DNA for the CDR3: TGTGCCAGCGCTACCCTCTCGAACACCGGGGAGCTGTTTTTT.

This sequence joins TRBV7-2 and TRBJ2-7, with D possibly matching TRBD2 (6 bases). V was clipped by 1 base and J by 0 bases, with 10 bases between them. Germline values: CDR1 SGHTA, CDR2 FQGNSA. The CDR3 runs 15 residues. The CDR3 coding sequence is TGTGCCAGCAGCTTAGGCGGGGTGAGCTCCTACGAGCAGTACTTC. Protein sequence: CASSLGGVSSYEQYF.

V usage is TRBV9 and J usage is TRBJ1-6; TRBD1 agrees at 9 bases. The V gene end was trimmed by 4 bases and the J gene end by 2 bases; junction bases not matched to a gene: 7. CDR3 size: 17 residues. Germline CDR1 is SGDLS and CDR2 is YYNGEE. The CDR3 protein is CASSLAGTGPYNSPLHF. CDR3 coding DNA: TGTGCCAGCAGCTTGGCCGGGACAGGGCCCTATAATTCACCCCTCCACTTT.

The chain carries TRBV9 and TRBJ2-3; D gene ambiguous. V was trimmed by 0 bases and J by 5 bases, leaving 4 bases between them. The CDR3 is made up of 12 amino acids. CDR1 and CDR2 (germline): SGDLS, YYNGEE. CDR3 bases: TGTGCCAGCAGCGTAGCAGAAGATACGCAGTATTTT. Amino acid sequence: CASSVAEDTQYF.

The chain joins TRBV5-1 to TRBJ1-1, with a weak D call TRBD1 (5 bases). The ends were cut back, 0 bases at V and 5 bases at J, with 14 bases in the middle. This CDR3 has 15 amino acids. The germline CDR1 and CDR2 sequences are SGHRS and YFSETQ. The CDR3 protein is CASSLGGRMRTEAFF. The CDR3 DNA follows: TGCGCCAGCAGCTTGGGGGGCAGGATGAGGACTGAAGCTTTCTTT.

The V gene is TRBV6-2 or TRBV6-3, the J gene TRBJ2-3, with 8 positions matching TRBD2. The length of the CDR3 is 17 residues. Germline V CDR1 and CDR2: MNHEY, SVGEGT. The V segment lost 4 bases and the J segment 5 bases; nucleotides outside the gene matches: 14. The CDR3 DNA is TGTGCCAGCAGTTCTCTAACTAGCGGCGCGCGGGGAGATACGCAGTATTTT. Translated, it gives CASSSLTSGARGDTQYF.

The chain employs TRBV9 and TRBJ2-2; TRBD2 agrees at 10 bases. The CDR3 consists of 16 residues. Germline V gene lookup returns CDR1 SGDLS and CDR2 YYNGEE. With V trimmed by 2 bases and J by 1 base, 2 bases remained unmatched. The CDR3 coding sequence is TGTGCCAGCAGCGTCTTAGCGGGGGGGAACACCGGGGAGCTGTTTTTT. Residues: CASSVLAGGNTGELFF.

The chain carries TRBV6-2 or TRBV6-3 and TRBJ1-5; 7 bases match TRBD1. V lost 2 bases and J lost 3; bases outside the gene matches: 7. The CDR3 contains 16 residues. Germline V gene lookup returns CDR1 MNHEY and CDR2 SVGEGT. CDR3 DNA sequence: TGTGCCAGCAGTTACGGGACAGTGAGAATCAATCAGCCCCAGCATTTT. Its translation is CASSYGTVRINQPQHF.

The chain employs TRBV12-3 or TRBV12-4 and TRBJ2-7; D call uncertain. Trimming shortened V by 5 bases and J by 2 bases, and 4 bases separated the two germline ends. The CDR3 extends over 11 amino acids. For the CDR3, the DNA is TGTGCCAGCAGTAAAACCTACGAGCAGTACTTC. Translating it yields CASSKTYEQYF.

The rearrangement joins TRBV7-3 to TRBJ2-1; unclear D gene. CDR3 length equals 17 residues. V shed 1 base and J shed 0 bases, with 13 bases lying between them. Germline V lookup: CDR1 SGHTA, CDR2 FQGTGA. The CDR3 DNA reads TGTGCCAGCAGCTTAATTGGCGGCACGAGCTCCTACAATGAGCAGTTCTTC. Translated, it gives CASSLIGGTSSYNEQFF.

This clone was picked up a small number of times. This chain uses TRBV27 with TRBJ1-1, with D uncertain. Per germline, CDR1 MNHEY and CDR2 SMNVEV (reference sequence). The CDR3 contains 17 residues. Trimming took 1 base from V and 4 from J, leaving 19 bases between them. CDR3 DNA: TGTGCCAGCAGTTTATATCCGGCGGGCTCAGTGGGCACTGAAGCTTTCTTT. Its translation is CASSLYPAGSVGTEAFF.

The chain joins TRBV10-1 to TRBJ1-5, with 8 bases identical to TRBD1. The ends lost 9 bases at V and 3 bases at J; junction bases unmatched: 19. The CDR3 is 18 amino acids. Germline CDR1 and CDR2: WNHNN and SYGVQD (reference sequence). The CDR3 sequence is CARIYRTGHKRNNQPQHF. In DNA form, the CDR3 reads TGCGCCAGAATCTACAGGACAGGGCACAAACGGAACAATCAGCCCCAGCATTTT.

The chain joins TRBV4-2 to TRBJ2-7; no clear D. The CDR3 runs 15 residues. Germline lookup yields CDR1 LGHNA and CDR2 YNFKEQ. The V gene lost 4 bases and the J gene lost 2 bases, with 15 bases spanning the gap. The chain's CDR3 is CASSPPRAGAYEQYF. The CDR3 bases are TGTGCCAGCAGCCCCCCTAGAGCCGGAGCCTACGAGCAGTACTTC.

The rearrangement links TRBV18 to TRBJ2-7; TRBD1 matches 8 bases. The ends lost 3 bases at V and 4 bases at J; junction bases unmatched: 5. The CDR3 sequence is 14 residues long. Germline V lookup: CDR1 KGHSH, CDR2 LQKENI. The CDR3 region has the DNA TGTGCCAGCTCACCTCCAGGGGGCTGGTACGAGCAGTACTTC. Translation gives CASSPPGGWYEQYF.

The rearrangement links TRBV4-1 to TRBJ1-2; D is undetermined. The V end was cut by 4 bases, the J end by 1 base, with 16 bases between. Germline V gene data show CDR1 as MGHRA and CDR2 as YSYEKL. The CDR3 has 16 amino acids. CDR3 amino acids: CASSRSPLADNYGYTF. The DNA of the CDR3 is TGCGCCAGCAGCCGAAGCCCCCTGGCAGATAACTATGGCTACACCTTC.

The CDR3 DNA is TGTGCCTGGAGCAAGGGGACAGGTGCAGGCTATGGCTACACCTTC. Residues: CAWSKGTGAGYGYTF. The V gene is TRBV30, the J gene TRBJ1-2, with 8 bases identical to TRBD1. V lost 3 bases and J lost 4; bases outside the gene matches: 10. The CDR3 covers 15 residues. The germline V gene has CDR1 GTSNPN and CDR2 SVGIG (reference sequence).

The chain has TRBV30 and TRBJ1-5; 7 bases match TRBD1. Germline assignment: CDR1 GTSNPN and CDR2 SVGIG (reference sequence). V gave up 5 bases and J gave up 4 bases; unmatched junction bases: 8. The CDR3 extends over 14 amino acids. This CDR3 is CAWAEDRWNQPQHF. As DNA, the CDR3 is TGTGCCTGGGCCGAGGACAGGTGGAATCAGCCCCAGCATTTT.

J is TRBJ2-7 and V is TRBV5-4; D gene ambiguous. The CDR3 contains 12 residues. The V gene lost 0 bases and the J gene lost 5 bases, with 6 bases spanning the gap. Germline V gene data show CDR1 as SGHNT and CDR2 as YYREEE (reference sequence). The CDR3 loop is CASSLDENEQYF. CDR3 in DNA: TGTGCCAGCAGCTTGGATGAAAACGAGCAGTACTTC.

The rearrangement uses TRBV23-1 and TRBJ2-7, with 8 bases lining up with TRBD2. TRBV23-1 has ORF status, its function being uncertain. V lost 4 bases and J lost 0; bases outside the gene matches: 11. The length of the CDR3 is 17 residues. In DNA, the CDR3 is TGCGCCAGCAGTCGCGCGGGAGGCCACCCAAGCTCCTACGAGCAGTACTTC. It is translated as CASSRAGGHPSSYEQYF.

The genes are TRBV11-3 and TRBJ2-3, with TRBD2 matching 12 bases. The CDR3 spans 16 residues. The V gene end was trimmed by 1 base and the J gene end by 5 bases; junction bases not matched to a gene: 4. Per germline, CDR1 SGHNT and CDR2 YENEEA. The CDR3 loop reads CASSLATSGRGDTQYF. Written as DNA, the CDR3 is TGTGCCAGCAGCTTAGCGACTAGCGGGAGAGGAGATACGCAGTATTTT.